This TCR beta chain is from a study of spatial heterogeneity in lung cancer. Germline-derived CDR1 and CDR2 are PRHDT and FYEKMQ (reference sequence). The V gene lost 1 base and the J gene lost 2 bases, with 15 bases spanning the gap. CDR3 length: 16 residues. Time point defined: sample taken at primary tumor resection. TCRs were sequenced from unsorted whole RNA of tumor, nontumor lung or PBMC. Judged by abundance, this clonotype is medium-sized. TCRdb fed the 5' RACE reads into MiXCR, producing one record per CDR3 protein. The table includes over 1,500 distinct CDR3 sequences, under 9% detected once.

This chain uses TRBV13 with TRBJ2-7; no clear D gene. The sample here was normal lung tissue next to the tumor, taken at surgery. The TCR sequence derives from a male donor with early-stage non-small cell lung cancer. Here the CDR3 reads CASSLATAGGPYEQYF. The CDR3 DNA is TGTGCCAGCAGCTTAGCGACCGCCGGCGGACCCTACGAGCAGTACTTC.